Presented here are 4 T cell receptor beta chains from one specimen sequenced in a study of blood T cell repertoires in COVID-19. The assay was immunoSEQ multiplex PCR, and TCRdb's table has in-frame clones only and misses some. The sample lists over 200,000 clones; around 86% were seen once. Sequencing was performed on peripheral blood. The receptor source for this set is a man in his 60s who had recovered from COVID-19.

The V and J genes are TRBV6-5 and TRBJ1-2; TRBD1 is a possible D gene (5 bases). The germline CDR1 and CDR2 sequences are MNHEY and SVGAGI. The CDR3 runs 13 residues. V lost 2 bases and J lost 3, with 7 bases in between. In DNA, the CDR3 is TGTGCCAGCAGTTACGCAGGGTACTATGGCTACACCTTC. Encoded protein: CASSYAGYYGYTF.

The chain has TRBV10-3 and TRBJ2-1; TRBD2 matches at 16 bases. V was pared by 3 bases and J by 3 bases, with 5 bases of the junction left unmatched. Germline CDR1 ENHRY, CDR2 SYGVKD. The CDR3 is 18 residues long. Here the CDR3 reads CAISEGGLAGGGYNEQFF. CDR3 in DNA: TGTGCCATCAGTGAAGGGGGACTAGCGGGAGGGGGCTACAATGAGCAGTTCTTC.

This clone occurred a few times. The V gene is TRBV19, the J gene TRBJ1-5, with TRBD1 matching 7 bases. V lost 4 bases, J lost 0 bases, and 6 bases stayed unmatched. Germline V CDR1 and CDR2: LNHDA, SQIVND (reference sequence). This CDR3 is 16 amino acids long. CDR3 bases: TGTGCCAGTAGTACCAGACAGGGTGATAGCAATCAGCCCCAGCATTTT. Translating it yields CASSTRQGDSNQPQHF.

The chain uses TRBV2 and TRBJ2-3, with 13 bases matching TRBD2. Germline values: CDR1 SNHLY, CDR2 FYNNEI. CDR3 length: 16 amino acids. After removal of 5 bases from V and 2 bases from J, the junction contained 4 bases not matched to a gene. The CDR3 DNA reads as TGTGCCAGCAGTTATACTAGCGGGAGGGCCACAGATACGCAGTATTTT. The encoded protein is CASSYTSGRATDTQYF.